Each of the 3 T cell receptor beta chains below was sequenced from the same sample in a study of blood T cells in healthy people across ages (dated by TCRdb to between 2015 and 2016). Library creation used 5' RACE. Sequenced on an Illumina HiSeq 2500. A second PCR of about 7 to 12 cycles was run with a J-beta primer mix and a sample-barcoded 5' primer. TCRdb reprocessed the public reads (quality trimming at Q25 with fastp, clone calling with MiXCR) and kept in-frame beta chains. CDR3 protein sequences are deduplicated, and each keeps its most common genes and DNA. The sample records 700,000 to 1,000,000 distinct CDR3 sequences, under 45% of which are singletons. The ten largest clonotypes hold roughly a fifth of the sample. Sequencing was carried out using blood. These receptors came from a man in his 60s in good health.

The gene calls are TRBV5-1 and TRBJ2-3, with D maybe TRBD2 (5 bases). CDR1 and CDR2 (germline): SGHRS, YFSETQ. The CDR3 loop spans 16 amino acids. Trimming removed 4 bases from V and 2 bases from J, with 17 bases in between. The CDR3 reads CASSMGILEFTDTQYF. The CDR3 DNA reads as TGCGCCAGCAGCATGGGAATACTAGAATTCACAGATACGCAGTATTTT. The full variable domain, in which reference TRBV5-1 and TRBJ2-3 provide the parts outside the CDR3, is KAGVTQTPRYLIKTRGQQVTLSCSPISGHRSVSWYQQTPGQGLQFLFEYFSETQRNKGNFPGRFSGRQFSNSRSEMNVSTLELGDSALYLCASSMGILEFTDTQYFGPGTRLTVL.

The rearrangement uses TRBV6-2 or TRBV6-3 and TRBJ1-1, with 8 bases matching TRBD1. With V trimmed by 4 bases and J by 1 base, 5 bases remained unmatched. The CDR3 extends over 15 amino acids. Germline CDR1 is MNHEY and CDR2 is SVGEGT. This CDR3 is CASSSRGQGNTEAFF. In nucleotides, the CDR3 is TGTGCCAGCAGTTCCCGAGGACAGGGGAACACTGAAGCTTTCTTT.

This clonotype was detected a few times. V is TRBV29-1 and J is TRBJ2-1; possible D gene TRBD1, 6 bases. Deletions cut 4 bases from V and 5 bases from J, with 15 bases between. The CDR3 length is 14 residues. Germline V gene lookup returns CDR1 SQVTM and CDR2 ANQGSEA. For the CDR3, the DNA is TGCAGCGTTGGTCGCAGGGGAAGGGACAATGAGCAGTTCTTC. Amino acids: CSVGRRGRDNEQFF.